Following are 10 T cell receptor beta chains from one sample sequenced in a study of OX40 agonist ivuxolimab in advanced cancers. The data were produced by immunoSEQ multiplex PCR, yet TCRdb's version contains in-frame clones alone and is incomplete. The sample lists about 39,000 clones, around 90% occurring once. Here the sequenced sample was CD4+ or CD8+ T cells sorted from blood, taken in a trial of the OX40 agonist ivuxolimab. The receptors derive from an adult with an advanced solid tumor such as melanoma, head and neck, liver or kidney cancer.

The chain's CDR3 is CASSFDYMGNTGELFF. The CDR3 coding sequence is TGTGCCAGCAGTTTTGACTACATGGGGAACACCGGGGAGCTGTTTTTT. This sequence joins TRBV28 and TRBJ2-2; weak D call: TRBD2 (5 bases). CDR1 is MDHEN, CDR2 SYDVKM, per germline. The CDR3 loop spans 16 amino acids. V was clipped by 3 bases and J by 1 base, with 12 bases between them. Filled out from reference TRBV28 and TRBJ2-2, the complete variable domain reads DVKVTQSSRYLVKRTGEKVFLECVQDMDHENMFWYRQDPGLGLRLIYFSYDVKMKEKGDIPEGYSVSREKKERFSLILESASTNQTSMYLCASSFDYMGNTGELFFGEGSRLTVL.

The chain employs TRBV27 and TRBJ1-5, with D uncertain. The CDR3 is 13 amino acids. V was cut by 8 bases and J by 1 base, with 9 bases left in between. From germline, CDR1 is MNHEY and CDR2 SMNVEV (reference sequence). The CDR3 protein is CASSRGSNQPQHF. The DNA for the CDR3 is TGTGCCAGCTCGCGAGGGAGCAATCAGCCCCAGCATTTT.

V and J are TRBV5-4 and TRBJ2-3, with D uncertain. Deletions cut 4 bases from V and 0 bases from J, with 15 bases between. The V gene's germline CDR1 is SGHNT and CDR2 YYREEE (reference sequence). This CDR3 is built from 16 residues. The CDR3 is CASSLEGDGSTDTQYF. CDR3 coding DNA: TGTGCCAGCAGCCTGGAAGGAGACGGTAGCACAGATACGCAGTATTTT.

The J gene is TRBJ2-3, the V gene TRBV5-5; D is perhaps TRBD1 (5 bases). Germline V gene lookup returns CDR1 SGHKS and CDR2 YYEKEE (reference sequence). Trimming cost V 4 bases and J 2 bases, with 20 bases left between them. The CDR3 is made up of 17 amino acids. The CDR3 DNA follows: TGTGCCAGCAGCGGCGACATGGGGCTATTAATCACAGATACGCAGTATTTT. Translating gives CASSGDMGLLITDTQYF.

This clone counts as medium-sized. The chain carries TRBV14 and TRBJ2-7; D is undetermined. The ends were cut back, 4 bases at V and 3 bases at J, with 10 bases in the middle. Germline V CDR1 and CDR2: SGHDN, FVKESK. The CDR3 spans 13 residues. The CDR3: CASSPSYGYEQYF. DNA of the CDR3: TGTGCCAGCAGCCCAAGCTACGGCTACGAGCAGTACTTC.

By its share, this clone is large. The rearrangement links TRBV19 to TRBJ1-1; D ambiguous. The CDR3 sequence is 12 residues long. Germline V gives CDR1 LNHDA, CDR2 SQIVND (reference sequence). The germline V and J ends were trimmed by 2 bases and 7 bases, with 8 bases remaining between them. CDR3 nucleotides: TGTGCCAGTAGTATAATTGGAGGTGAAGCTTTCTTT. It encodes CASSIIGGEAFF.

The chain employs TRBV29-1 and TRBJ2-7; D is unresolved. CDR3 size: 12 residues. The ends were cut back, 4 bases at V and 6 bases at J, with 13 bases in the middle. Looked up from germline, CDR1 is SQVTM and CDR2 is ANQGSEA. The CDR3 region is CSVVHSSVEQYF. The CDR3 DNA reads as TGCAGCGTTGTACACTCGAGTGTCGAGCAGTACTTC.

The CDR3 bases are TGCGCCAGCAGTGATATGTGGGAGTCGAGACAGCCCCAGCATTTT. It codes for CASSDMWESRQPQHF. The rearrangement links TRBV10-2 to TRBJ1-5; D not resolved. The CDR3 consists of 15 residues. In germline, CDR1 is WSHSY, CDR2 SAAADI. V was trimmed by 3 bases and J by 7 bases, leaving 16 bases between them.

This clone occurred a few times. The chain recombines TRBV9 with TRBJ1-1; D not certain. The CDR3 totals 13 residues. The V and J ends lost 0 bases and 1 base respectively, with 4 bases between them. CDR1 and CDR2 (germline): SGDLS, YYNGEE. In nucleotides, the CDR3 is TGTGCCAGCAGCGTAGGGAAGAACACTGAAGCTTTCTTT. Its protein product is CASSVGKNTEAFF.

V usage is TRBV4-2 and J usage is TRBJ2-7; 7 bases are shared with TRBD2. The length of the CDR3 is 12 residues. The V gene end was trimmed by 3 bases and the J gene end by 6 bases; junction bases not matched to a gene: 2. Germline CDR1 is LGHNA and CDR2 is YNFKEQ. CDR3 amino acids: CASSHGTTEQYF. The CDR3 DNA follows: TGTGCCAGCAGCCACGGGACTACCGAGCAGTACTTC.